These 30 T cell receptor beta chains were all obtained from the same sample, sequenced in a study of shared clonotypes between healthy human individuals. The table came from immunoSEQ multiplex PCR; TCRdb's copy has only in-frame clones and leaves some out. The sample shows over 400,000 clones, 70% to 80% of them seen only once. The material sequenced was PBMCs. The origin of the receptors is a woman between 40 and 50 years old in good health. Some clones in this sample may be carry-over from other donors' samples.

This clone was seen a few times. V and J are TRBV5-1 and TRBJ2-7, with TRBD2 matching 7 bases. The CDR3 covers 15 residues. Germline V gene sequence: CDR1 SGHRS, CDR2 YFSETQ. V trimming: 9 bases; J trimming: 0 bases; junction bases outside the gene matches: 12. This CDR3 reads CATSFGSGASYEQYF. CDR3 nucleotide sequence: TGCGCCACCTCGTTTGGGAGCGGGGCCTCCTACGAGCAGTACTTC.

The chain carries TRBV5-1 and TRBJ2-1; D gene unclear. V lost 1 base, J lost 0 bases, and 11 bases lay in between. CDR1 and CDR2 from the germline V gene are SGHRS and YFSETQ. CDR3 length: 16 amino acids. The chain's CDR3 is CASSLKSGTSYNEQFF. In DNA form, the CDR3 reads TGCGCCAGCAGCTTGAAGTCCGGAACCTCCTACAATGAGCAGTTCTTC.

This clone appeared once. The chain employs TRBV6-6 and TRBJ1-1, with no clear D. The germline V gene has CDR1 MNHNY and CDR2 SVGAGI (reference sequence). The CDR3 length is 13 residues. Trimming took off 7 bases at V and 1 base at J, with 10 bases between the two ends. The CDR3 coding sequence is TGTGCCAGCAACTTGTCTTGGAACACTGAAGCTTTCTTT. As protein: CASNLSWNTEAFF.

V gene TRBV7-6 combines with J gene TRBJ2-7; TRBD2 agrees at 9 bases. After removal of 0 bases from V and 6 bases from J, the junction contained 3 bases not matched to a gene. The CDR3 is made up of 14 amino acids. CDR1 is SGHVS and CDR2 is FNYEAQ in the germline V gene. The CDR3 reads CASSLALAGREQYF. The CDR3 nucleotides read TGTGCCAGCAGCTTAGCTCTAGCGGGGCGCGAGCAGTACTTC.

As regards this clone: In the same sample, other DNA sequences code for this CDR3. This chain uses TRBV5-1 with TRBJ2-7; D remains unclear. Germline V lookup: CDR1 SGHRS, CDR2 YFSETQ. The CDR3 covers 11 residues. V was clipped by 0 bases and J by 3 bases, with 1 base between them. Here the CDR3 reads CASSLDYEQYF. The CDR3, as DNA: TGCGCCAGCAGCTTGGACTACGAGCAGTACTTC.

V is TRBV29-1 and J is TRBJ2-7; the D is unclear. The germline CDR1 and CDR2 sequences are SQVTM and ANQGSEA. CDR3 length: 12 residues. The germline V and J ends were trimmed by 4 bases and 2 bases, with 9 bases remaining between them. The CDR3 region is CSVVKPPYEQYF. CDR3 bases: TGCAGCGTTGTCAAACCTCCCTACGAGCAGTACTTC.

The CDR3 DNA is TGTGCCAGCAGCTTAAACAGCCACAATGAGCAGTTCTTC. Translating gives CASSLNSHNEQFF. J is TRBJ2-1 and V is TRBV11-3; D is uncertain. The CDR3 totals 13 residues. CDR1 SGHNT and CDR2 YENEEA come from the germline V gene. V was cut by 2 bases and J by 5 bases, with 7 bases left in between.

J is TRBJ1-5 and V is TRBV6-5; D is ambiguous. CDR3 length: 16 residues. V lost 0 bases to trimming and J lost 0 bases, with 9 bases between them. The germline V gene has CDR1 MNHEY and CDR2 SVGAGI. CDR3 in DNA: TGTGCCAGCAGTTACTCGTATGAGGCTAGCAATCAGCCCCAGCATTTT. Protein sequence: CASSYSYEASNQPQHF.

The J gene is TRBJ2-5, the V gene TRBV30; the D gene is possibly TRBD1 (5 bases). This CDR3 is built from 13 residues. The germline V gene encodes CDR1 GTSNPN and CDR2 SVGIG (reference sequence). Trimming removed 0 bases at V and 6 bases at J, with 11 bases between. Here the CDR3 DNA reads TGTGCCTGGAGTGTACTGCAGGGTAAGACCCAGTACTTC. This gives the protein CAWSVLQGKTQYF.

The V gene is TRBV7-2, the J gene TRBJ1-5, with D unclear. CDR1 and CDR2 from the germline V gene are SGHTA and FQGNSA. The V gene lost 5 bases and the J gene lost 3 bases, with 11 bases spanning the gap. The CDR3 is made up of 14 amino acids. CDR3 loop: CASSPDGNNQPQHF. Written as DNA, the CDR3 is TGTGCCAGCAGCCCCGACGGAAACAATCAGCCCCAGCATTTT.

The rearrangement links TRBV18 to TRBJ2-7; weak D call: TRBD1 (6 bases). This CDR3 has 15 residues. V dropped 3 bases and J dropped 7 bases, with 19 bases sitting between them. Per germline, CDR1 KGHSH and CDR2 LQKENI. The CDR3 reads CASSPSSQGVVEQYF. The CDR3, as DNA: TGTGCCAGCTCACCCTCTTCACAGGGTGTTGTAGAGCAGTACTTC.

The table lists this clone with a few counts. The V and J genes are TRBV5-4 and TRBJ2-7; 11 bases align to TRBD1. Per germline, CDR1 SGHNT and CDR2 YYREEE (reference sequence). This CDR3 has 15 residues. The ends lost 4 bases at V and 6 bases at J; junction bases unmatched: 9. CDR3 loop: CASSRGQGAWGEQYF. The CDR3 nucleotides read TGTGCCAGCAGCAGAGGACAGGGGGCGTGGGGCGAGCAGTACTTC.

Concerning this clone itself: A junction end diverges from the germline sequence, so it may reflect a read error. This rearrangement joins TRBV20-1 to TRBJ1-2; D unclear. CDR1 is DFQATT and CDR2 is SNEGSKA in the germline V gene (reference sequence). This CDR3 spans 9 amino acids. CDR3 amino acids: CSARARGSF. The DNA for the CDR3 is TGCAGTGCCCGGGCTAGAGGCAGCTTC.

The rearrangement joins TRBV2 to TRBJ1-1, with D unclear. The CDR3 runs to 13 residues. Per the germline V gene, CDR1 is SNHLY and CDR2 is FYNNEI. Trimming cost V 6 bases and J 2 bases, with 10 bases left between them. The DNA of the CDR3 is TGTGCCAGCAGCCGAGAGAGTAACACTGAAGCTTTCTTT. It yields the protein CASSRESNTEAFF.

This chain uses TRBV28 with TRBJ1-5; 7 bases line up with TRBD1. This CDR3 has 18 amino acids. V trimming: 6 bases; J trimming: 5 bases; junction bases outside the gene matches: 19. CDR1 and CDR2 (germline): MDHEN, SYDVKM. The CDR3 DNA follows: TGTGCCAGCAGGATTCTCGGAGAGGGGGCAGGGGAGGATCAGCCCCAGCATTTT. This gives the protein CASRILGEGAGEDQPQHF.

The rearrangement joins TRBV9 to TRBJ1-3, with D uncertain. CDR3 length equals 14 residues. V was pared by 3 bases and J by 3 bases, with 10 bases between. Germline CDR1 reads SGDLS; CDR2 reads YYNGEE. The CDR3 loop reads CASSEDVYGNTIYF. The CDR3 nucleotides are TGTGCCAGCAGCGAGGACGTTTATGGAAACACCATATATTTT. The full variable domain, in which reference TRBV9 and TRBJ1-3 provide the parts outside the CDR3, is DSGVTQTPKHLITATGQRVTLRCSPRSGDLSVYWYQQSLDQGLQFLIQYYNGEERAKGNILERFSAQQFPDLHSELNLSSLELGDSALYFCASSEDVYGNTIYFGEGSWLTVV.

This clone has only a few counts. The chain couples TRBV7-2 to TRBJ2-7; TRBD2 is a possible D gene (6 bases). CDR3 length: 17 residues. Trimming removed 3 bases at V and 3 bases at J, with 21 bases between. Germline V CDR1 and CDR2: SGHTA, FQGNSA. This chain's CDR3 is CASSFFGGGRMVYEQYF. The CDR3 nucleotides read TGTGCCAGCAGCTTTTTTGGGGGAGGCCGGATGGTCTACGAGCAGTACTTC.

The V gene is TRBV18, the J gene TRBJ2-3; 9 bases are a match to TRBD1. The V and J ends lost 2 bases and 5 bases, in that order; junction bases with no gene match: 20. From germline, CDR1 is KGHSH and CDR2 LQKENI. This CDR3 contains 20 residues. The CDR3 reads CASSPSYRPRRGTGLDTQYF. CDR3 nucleotides: TGTGCCAGCTCACCATCCTACCGCCCGCGACGGGGGACAGGGCTAGATACGCAGTATTTT. The full variable domain, completed using reference TRBV18 and TRBJ2-3, is NAGVMQNPRHLVRRRGQEARLRCSPMKGHSHVYWYRQLPEEGLKFMVYLQKENIIDESGMPKERFSAEFPKEGPSILRIQQVVRGDSAAYFCASSPSYRPRRGTGLDTQYFGPGTRLTVL.

The gene calls are TRBV5-1 and TRBJ2-7; 10 bases agree with TRBD2. Per the germline V gene, CDR1 is SGHRS and CDR2 is YFSETQ. After removal of 7 bases from V and 3 bases from J, the junction contained 4 bases not matched to a gene. This CDR3 region has 13 residues. The CDR3, as DNA: TGCGCCAGCTCAAGACTAGCGGGCTACGAGCAGTACTTC. Protein product: CASSRLAGYEQYF. The full variable domain, with the rest looked up from reference TRBV5-1 and TRBJ2-7, is KAGVTQTPRYLIKTRGQQVTLSCSPISGHRSVSWYQQTPGQGLQFLFEYFSETQRNKGNFPGRFSGRQFSNSRSEMNVSTLELGDSALYLCASSRLAGYEQYFGPGTRLTVT.

The rearrangement links TRBV4-1 to TRBJ2-5, with D unresolved. The closer fit of TRBJ2-7 to the DNA end suggests the J call may be wrong. The CDR3 has 13 amino acids. Germline CDR1 is MGHRA and CDR2 is YSYEKL. The CDR3 loop reads CASSQDQDYEQYF. The CDR3 coding sequence is TGCGCCAGCAGCCAAGATCAGGACTACGAGCAGTACTTC.

The chain employs TRBV29-1 and TRBJ2-7; possibly TRBD2 for D (5 bases). The V gene lost 5 bases and the J gene lost 1 base, with 15 bases spanning the gap. Germline CDR1 and CDR2: SQVTM and ANQGSEA. This CDR3 is built from 14 residues. The CDR3: CSVTKTGMSYEQYF. In DNA, the CDR3 is TGCAGCGTTACGAAGACGGGGATGTCCTACGAGCAGTACTTC.

The gene calls are TRBV5-8 and TRBJ2-2; D tentatively reads TRBD1 or TRBD2 (5 bases each). Germline V CDR1 and CDR2: SGHTS, YDEGEE. Trimming cost V 0 bases and J 4 bases, with 16 bases left between them. The CDR3 spans 17 residues. CDR3 amino acids: CASSLGTGPPGTGELFF. CDR3 DNA: TGTGCCAGCAGCTTGGGGACGGGACCCCCGGGCACCGGGGAGCTGTTTTTT.

This clone was detected only once. This rearrangement joins TRBV7-9 to TRBJ1-2, with a possible D match to TRBD1 (6 bases). Germline CDR1 reads SEHNR; CDR2 reads FQNEAQ (reference sequence). CDR3 length equals 15 residues. The V end was cut by 8 bases, the J end by 4 bases, with 20 bases between. The CDR3 region is CASATAGAEGYGYTF. CDR3 nucleotides: TGTGCCAGCGCAACCGCAGGGGCCGAAGGCTATGGCTACACCTTC. Full variable domain (remainder filled in from reference TRBV7-9 and TRBJ1-2): DTGVSQNPRHKITKRGQNVTFRCDPISEHNRLYWYRQTLGQGPEFLTYFQNEAQLEKSRLLSDRFSAERPKGSFSTLEIQRTEQGDSAMYLCASATAGAEGYGYTFGSGTRLTVV.

The chain combines TRBV15 with TRBJ2-1; 8 nucleotides agree with TRBD2. The CDR3 loop spans 17 amino acids. V trimming: 3 bases; J trimming: 0 bases; junction bases outside the gene matches: 7. CDR1 is LNHNV, CDR2 YYDKDF, per germline (reference sequence). DNA for the CDR3: TGTGCCACCAGCAGGGGGCTCAGCGGGAGCTCCTACAATGAGCAGTTCTTC. It specifies CATSRGLSGSSYNEQFF.

This clone has only a few counts. This chain links TRBV28 with TRBJ1-3; D is undetermined. Trimming removed 6 bases at V and 8 bases at J, with 8 bases between. This CDR3 contains 11 residues. Per germline, CDR1 MDHEN and CDR2 SYDVKM. The DNA for the CDR3 is TGTGCCAGCAGCCTCCGGGACACCATATATTTT. Protein product: CASSLRDTIYF.

This clone was observed a single time. The chain combines TRBV28 with TRBJ2-7, with 7 bases matching TRBD1. CDR3 length: 14 amino acids. Germline CDR1 reads MDHEN; CDR2 reads SYDVKM. The V gene end was trimmed by 7 bases and the J gene end by 0 bases; junction bases not matched to a gene: 6. The CDR3 DNA reads as TGTGCCAGCAACACCGGGACAGTCTCCTACGAGCAGTACTTC. It encodes CASNTGTVSYEQYF.

Only one count was recorded for this clone. V is TRBV5-1 and J is TRBJ1-4; D is ambiguous. Germline values: CDR1 SGHRS, CDR2 YFSETQ. CDR3 size: 16 residues. V lost 3 bases and J 0 bases, leaving 12 bases between the germline ends. DNA for the CDR3: TGCGCCAGCAGCTCTGCGACGGTTGCAACTAATGAAAAACTGTTTTTT. This sequence encodes CASSSATVATNEKLFF.

The rearrangement links TRBV6-5 to TRBJ2-7; 8 bases align to TRBD2. Trimming removed 10 bases from V and 0 bases from J; junction bases left unmatched: 8. Germline V gene data show CDR1 as MNHEY and CDR2 as SVGAGI. CDR3 length: 14 amino acids. In DNA, the CDR3 is TGTGCCAACGCCCCCGGGACTAGCTCCTACGAGCAGTACTTC. This sequence encodes CANAPGTSSYEQYF.

The chain has TRBV10-3 and TRBJ2-3, with TRBD2 identical over 10 bases. The germline V gene encodes CDR1 ENHRY and CDR2 SYGVKD. This CDR3 has 13 amino acids. Trimming removed 10 bases from V and 7 bases from J; junction bases left unmatched: 8. The CDR3 DNA follows: TGTGCCACCGAAGCGGGAGGGCCATATACGCAGTATTTT. It yields the protein CATEAGGPYTQYF.

Note on this clone: The junction does not match germline at one end; this may be a read error. The rearrangement joins TRBV30 to TRBJ1-1; tentatively, D is TRBD1 (6 bases). Germline values: CDR1 GTSNPN, CDR2 SVGIG (reference sequence). The CDR3 length is 12 residues. In nucleotides, the CDR3 is TGTGCCCGGAGTCGGACAGCCATTGAAGCTTTCTTT. Its translation: CARSRTAIEAFF.